This T cell receptor (beta chain) was obtained from a study of Graves' ophthalmopathy and Graves' hyperthyroidism (dated by TCRdb to the late 2010s). Describing the broader study: A patient counted as having stable hyperthyroidism if there was no progression to ophthalmopathy within 18 months of follow-up. To tell Graves' ophthalmopathy apart from Graves' hyperthyroidism, and to predict which patients would progress to ophthalmopathy, the study relied on TCR beta repertoire signatures. In total, around 130 blood samples were TCR-sequenced: around 42 ophthalmopathy, roughly 80 hyperthyroidism and some 17 hyperthyroidism-to-ophthalmopathy patients. To explore V-J signatures that separate ophthalmopathy from hyperthyroidism, a discovery set of about a hundred patients was enrolled, consisting of fewer than 45 with ophthalmopathy and 57 with stable hyperthyroidism. For independent validation, a separate cohort was made up of roughly 19 hyperthyroidism patients plus 17 patients who later progressed from hyperthyroidism to ophthalmopathy. In roughly 6 hyperthyroidism patients, T-cell repertoires of thyroid tissue and blood were compared. Following sample collection, hyperthyroidism patients were given methimazole at a starting dose of 30 mg daily, and ophthalmopathy patients were given high-dose intravenous methylprednisolone.

Hyperthyroidism patients were newly diagnosed, with disease duration under 2 months, and aged 18 to 65 years. Patients with other autoimmune diseases, uncontrolled infections, pregnancy or lactation were excluded. Clinical symptoms, serum thyroxine, TRAb, thyroid ultrasound and orbital computed tomography were used for diagnosis. Trizol reagent was used to extract the total RNA, and its quality was then checked on an Agilent 2100 Bioanalyzer. To note about this clonotype: Its recognized antigen is unknown. The germline gene is not matched at one end of the junction; a read error may be the cause.

On the study overall, not on this receptor specifically: In validation, the model predicted ophthalmopathy progression with about 71% sensitivity and roughly 72% specificity; some 13 predicted patients were CT-confirmed with GO in a median of about 7.1 months. Most expanded thyroid clonotypes with frequency above 0.001 were also detected in blood, suggesting blood repertoires may reflect the thyroid immune response. Sample size was not statistically predetermined, and group allocation was not concealed from the investigators. Ophthalmopathy was separated from stable hyperthyroidism by the 13-signature model with more than 85% sensitivity and roughly 82% specificity in cross-validation and with 80%/75% in the test set.

For repertoire sequencing, TCR beta CDR3 regions were amplified from RNA transcripts. The first round of RT-PCR was done with HTBI primers and the Qiagen OneStep RT-PCR kit, and was followed by a second round of multiplex PCR, then size selection and purification. Sequencing of the libraries was carried out on an Illumina HiSeq2000 in paired-end mode with 100 bp reads. As for the authors' bioinformatics: Reads were processed with SOAPnuke, discarding reads with adapters, uncalled bases, mean Phred below 15, or no exact constant-primer or identifier match. COPE v1.2.5 was used to merge the high-quality paired reads. Clonotypes were defined as unique nucleotide sequences and were aligned to IMGT TRB V, D and J references using MiTCR v1.1. The analysis was limited to V-J combinations with a frequency above 0.0001, which together covered approximately 99% of repertoires. A TCR clonal expansion and chaos score per V-J combination was defined as the ratio of F50 clonal expansion to chaos observed in the TCRdist matrix. Welch's t-statistics and random forest were used to reduce features to about 14 V-J combinations, which were fed into a naive Bayes classifier. The Morisita-Horn index was used to measure how similar the thyroid and blood repertoires were. TCRdb reran the public reads through fastp at Q25 and MiXCR, keeping productive beta chains. Duplicate CDR3 protein sequences are folded into a single record with the most common DNA and genes. TCRdb, not the original authors, processed these V and J calls. The sample includes around 1.1 million distinct CDR3 sequences, with 36% observed a single time. In total, the top ten clones hold over 8.5% of the sample.

From a lookup of the germline V gene, CDR1 and CDR2 are SGHRS and YFSETQ. The CDR3 contains 16 residues, cysteine and phenylalanine counted. The only DNA kept is the CDR3, 48 bases in frame from the first base. Sequenced input: peripheral blood or thyroid tissue (not recorded which). The sequence was obtained from an adult man with Graves' hyperthyroidism. The chain uses TRBV5-1 and TRBJ2-2, and TRBD2 matches 7 of the central bases. The DNA is as follows: TGTGCCAGCAGCCATTTGGCGGGAGTAGCCACCGGGGAGCTGTTTTTT. This encodes CASSHLAGVATGELFF.